A selection of T cell receptor beta chains follows, all from one sample in a study of graft-versus-host responses after intestinal transplantation. The table came from immunoSEQ multiplex PCR; TCRdb's copy has only in-frame clones and leaves some out. The sample contains approximately 100,000 clones, roughly 83% of which appear only once. Sequencing used PBMCs, obtained 255 days after intestinal transplant. These receptor sequences come from a human patient who received an intestinal transplant, so some T cells may come from the graft donor. Both conserved end residues are part of each CDR3. Each record gives: D gene, J gene, V gene, clone size, CDR3 DNA, CDR3 protein. A D gene is named only where the DNA matches it firmly. Clone size appears in some rows only: once, few, many, or a class for an expanded clone.

d_gene: NA; j_gene: TRBJ1-3; v_gene: TRBV4-1; abundance: NA; CDR3nt: TGCGCCAGCAGCCAAGTGGCGGTATTGGTCCCTGGAAACACCATATATTTT; CDR3aa: CASSQVAVLVPGNTIYF
d_gene: TRBD1; j_gene: TRBJ1-1; v_gene: TRBV18; abundance: NA; CDR3nt: TGTGCCAGCTTAACCGAGACAGGGGCCACTGAAGCTTTCTTT; CDR3aa: CASLTETGATEAFF
d_gene: TRBD2; j_gene: TRBJ2-3; v_gene: TRBV4-1; abundance: NA; CDR3nt: TGCGCCAGCAGCCAGGGCGGGGGTGCAGATACGCAGTATTTT; CDR3aa: CASSQGGGADTQYF
d_gene: TRBD2; j_gene: TRBJ2-3; v_gene: TRBV7-2; abundance: NA; CDR3nt: TGTGCCAGCAGTCTATTGGGGACTAGCGCAGATACGCAGTATTTT; CDR3aa: CASSLLGTSADTQYF
d_gene: TRBD1; j_gene: TRBJ1-2; v_gene: TRBV27; abundance: NA; CDR3nt: TGTGCCAGCAGTGTACGACAGGGGGCATACTATGGCTACACCTTC; CDR3aa: CASSVRQGAYYGYTF
d_gene: TRBD1; j_gene: TRBJ2-7; v_gene: TRBV7-2; abundance: few; CDR3nt: TGTGCCAGCAGCTCCCAGGGGGGTTGGGGACAGGGATACTACGAGCAGTACTTC; CDR3aa: CASSSQGGWGQGYYEQYF
d_gene: TRBD1; j_gene: TRBJ1-4; v_gene: TRBV5-6; abundance: once; CDR3nt: TGTGCCAGCAGCGGACCGGGACAGGGGATATCTAATGAAAAACTGTTTTTT; CDR3aa: CASSGPGQGISNEKLFF
d_gene: NA; j_gene: TRBJ2-5; v_gene: TRBV5-6; abundance: NA; CDR3nt: TGTGCCAGCAGCCTCGCGGGGCGCGGGGCGGTGACCCAGTACTTC; CDR3aa: CASSLAGRGAVTQYF
d_gene: NA; j_gene: TRBJ2-2; v_gene: TRBV13; abundance: NA; CDR3nt: TGTGCCAGCAGCTTAAGGGGCAGTGCCACCGGGGAGCTGTTTTTT; CDR3aa: CASSLRGSATGELFF
d_gene: NA; j_gene: TRBJ2-3; v_gene: TRBV27; abundance: NA; CDR3nt: TGTGCCAGCCGCTCTCAAGTGGGGTGGGGCACAGATACGCAGTATTTT; CDR3aa: CASRSQVGWGTDTQYF
d_gene: TRBD2; j_gene: TRBJ2-7; v_gene: TRBV6-1; abundance: medium-sized; CDR3nt: TGTGCCAGCAGGGCTATAGCGGGAGGGCCCGAAGAGCAGTACTTC; CDR3aa: CASRAIAGGPEEQYF
d_gene: NA; j_gene: TRBJ2-7; v_gene: TRBV21-1; abundance: NA; CDR3nt: TGTGCCAGCAGCAAAAGGATAACTAGCTCCTACGAGCAGTACTTC; CDR3aa: CASSKRITSSYEQYF
d_gene: NA; j_gene: TRBJ2-1; v_gene: TRBV7-2; abundance: NA; CDR3nt: TGTGCCAGCAGCTACCGTTCGGGCTCCTACAATGAGCAGTTCTTC; CDR3aa: CASSYRSGSYNEQFF
d_gene: TRBD2; j_gene: TRBJ2-1; v_gene: TRBV6-1; abundance: few; CDR3nt: TGTGCCAGCGGAGGACTAGCGGGCTACAATGAGCAGTTCTTC; CDR3aa: CASGGLAGYNEQFF
d_gene: NA; j_gene: TRBJ2-2; v_gene: TRBV6-1; abundance: NA; CDR3nt: TGTGCCAGCAGTCAACAGGGTATGGCCACCGGGGAGCTGTTTTTT; CDR3aa: CASSQQGMATGELFF
d_gene: NA; j_gene: TRBJ1-6; v_gene: TRBV5-1; abundance: NA; CDR3nt: TGCGCCAGCAGCCTACTCGAAGGGGATTCACCCCTCCACTTT; CDR3aa: CASSLLEGDSPLHF
d_gene: TRBD2; j_gene: TRBJ2-3; v_gene: TRBV28; abundance: NA; CDR3nt: TGTGCCAGCAGTCGAGGGACTAGCGGTAGGAACACAGATACGCAGTATTTT; CDR3aa: CASSRGTSGRNTDTQYF
d_gene: TRBD2; j_gene: TRBJ2-1; v_gene: TRBV25-1; abundance: NA; CDR3nt: TGTGCCAGCAGTGAATGGGCTAGCGGGGGGGGAAATGAGCAGTTCTTC; CDR3aa: CASSEWASGGGNEQFF
d_gene: NA; j_gene: TRBJ2-7; v_gene: TRBV5-1; abundance: NA; CDR3nt: TGCGCCAGCAGCTGGGGCCTGGCGGTAACCCCATACGAGCAGTACTTC; CDR3aa: CASSWGLAVTPYEQYF
d_gene: TRBD2; j_gene: TRBJ2-7; v_gene: TRBV6-1; abundance: once; CDR3nt: TGTGCCAGCAGTGAAGGCGGGGGGATCAACGAGCAGTACTTC; CDR3aa: CASSEGGGINEQYF
d_gene: TRBD1; j_gene: TRBJ2-5; v_gene: TRBV5-4; abundance: NA; CDR3nt: TGTGCCAGCAGCCTACAGGGGGCGCGGGAGACCCAGTACTTC; CDR3aa: CASSLQGARETQYF
d_gene: NA; j_gene: TRBJ1-2; v_gene: TRBV6-1; abundance: NA; CDR3nt: TGTGCCAGCAGTGAGGGTCGGTATGGCTACACCTTC; CDR3aa: CASSEGRYGYTF
d_gene: TRBD1; j_gene: TRBJ2-7; v_gene: TRBV6-5; abundance: NA; CDR3nt: TGTGCCAGCAGACCACAGGGGGCGGGGGACGAGCAGTACTTC; CDR3aa: CASRPQGAGDEQYF
d_gene: TRBD1; j_gene: TRBJ2-5; v_gene: TRBV9; abundance: once; CDR3nt: TGTGCCAGCAGCGTAGAAAGCGGCCCAGGGGGTTCCAGAGAGACCCAGTACTTC; CDR3aa: CASSVESGPGGSRETQYF
d_gene: NA; j_gene: TRBJ2-2; v_gene: TRBV25-1; abundance: once; CDR3nt: TGTGCCAGCAGTGAATATATGAGTTGGAACACCGGGGAGCTGTTTTTT; CDR3aa: CASSEYMSWNTGELFF
d_gene: TRBD1; j_gene: TRBJ1-1; v_gene: TRBV5-4; abundance: NA; CDR3nt: TGTGCCAGCAGCTTGGTGGCCAGGGGGCTAGGGGATACTGAAGCTTTCTTT; CDR3aa: CASSLVARGLGDTEAFF
d_gene: TRBD2; j_gene: TRBJ2-1; v_gene: TRBV6-1; abundance: few; CDR3nt: TGTGCCAGCAGTGAAGACGAGGGAGGGCCGGGAGTGCAGTTCTTC; CDR3aa: CASSEDEGGPGVQFF
d_gene: TRBD1; j_gene: TRBJ1-1; v_gene: TRBV7-9; abundance: NA; CDR3nt: TGTGCCAGCAGCCCGGGACAGGGCGGTGGCGGAAGGAACACTGAAGCTTTCTTT; CDR3aa: CASSPGQGGGGRNTEAFF
d_gene: NA; j_gene: TRBJ1-5; v_gene: TRBV28; abundance: NA; CDR3nt: TGTGCCAGCAGTCTTACAGGGAATCAGCCCCAGCATTTT; CDR3aa: CASSLTGNQPQHF
d_gene: TRBD1; j_gene: TRBJ2-1; v_gene: TRBV29-1; abundance: NA; CDR3nt: TGCAGCCATGACAGGGGCAACGAGCAGTTCTTC; CDR3aa: CSHDRGNEQFF
d_gene: NA; j_gene: TRBJ1-3; v_gene: TRBV19; abundance: few; CDR3nt: TGTGCCAGTGCGAGGGCTTCGGGAAACACCATATATTTT; CDR3aa: CASARASGNTIYF
d_gene: TRBD1; j_gene: TRBJ2-3; v_gene: TRBV28; abundance: NA; CDR3nt: TGTGCCAGCAGTTTGGGGCAGGGGGTTGGCACAGATACGCAGTATTTT; CDR3aa: CASSLGQGVGTDTQYF
d_gene: TRBD1; j_gene: TRBJ2-2; v_gene: TRBV6-5; abundance: NA; CDR3nt: TGTGCCAGCAGAACCACGGGGACAGGGGCCGGGGGGCTGTTTTTT; CDR3aa: CASRTTGTGAGGLFF
d_gene: NA; j_gene: TRBJ2-1; v_gene: TRBV4-2; abundance: NA; CDR3nt: TGTGCCAGCAGCCAAGAACCCTCCGACATGTACCGGGGGTACAATGAGCAGTTCTTC; CDR3aa: CASSQEPSDMYRGYNEQFF
d_gene: NA; j_gene: TRBJ2-7; v_gene: TRBV5-6; abundance: once; CDR3nt: TGTGCCAGCAGCTGGGGGATCGGCGAGCAGTACTTC; CDR3aa: CASSWGIGEQYF
d_gene: NA; j_gene: TRBJ2-1; v_gene: TRBV13; abundance: once; CDR3nt: TGTGCCAGCAGCCACTACGGCTCCTACAATGAGCAGTTCTTC; CDR3aa: CASSHYGSYNEQFF
d_gene: TRBD1; j_gene: TRBJ2-7; v_gene: TRBV5-4; abundance: NA; CDR3nt: TGTGCCAGCAGCCAAGATCGGGACAGGAGCTCCTACGAGCAGTACTTC; CDR3aa: CASSQDRDRSSYEQYF
d_gene: NA; j_gene: TRBJ2-7; v_gene: TRBV6-5; abundance: NA; CDR3nt: TGTGCCAGCAGTTACTCCACTAGGGCAATCTCCTACGAGCAGTACTTC; CDR3aa: CASSYSTRAISYEQYF
d_gene: NA; j_gene: TRBJ2-7; v_gene: TRBV9; abundance: NA; CDR3nt: TGTGCCAGCAGCGTAGCAGCGACCGCCGCCTACGAGCAGTACTTC; CDR3aa: CASSVAATAAYEQYF
d_gene: NA; j_gene: TRBJ2-4; v_gene: TRBV28; abundance: NA; CDR3nt: TGTGCCAGCAGTCCCCCCCGCCCGCCCATTCAGTACTTC; CDR3aa: CASSPPRPPIQYF